The T cell receptor beta chain under discussion was sequenced for a study of Graves' ophthalmopathy and Graves' hyperthyroidism. Findings and caveats of the study: Clonotypes were expanded in thyroid at above 0.001 frequency, and most also appeared in blood.

Exclusion covered patients with other autoimmune diseases or uncontrolled infections (as well as pregnancy or lactation). V lost 7 bases to trimming and J lost 0 bases, with 6 bases between them. The CDR3 contains 12 residues. The germline CDR1 and CDR2 sequences are SNHLY and FYNNEI. This clonotype was detected ten times or more. Its antigen is not identified. The sequenced template was RNA, covering the TCR beta CDR3 region. Second-round multiplex PCR came after first-round RT-PCR with HTBI primers. A single record per CDR3 protein comes from TCRdb applying MiXCR to the multiplex PCR reads. The profile covers a few hundred thousand distinct CDR3 sequences, with about a sixth appearing a single time and roughly 2.4% taken by the ten largest.

Sequences were obtained from peripheral blood. The chain recombines TRBV2 with TRBJ1-1; D unresolved. This sequence originates from an adult woman with stable Graves' hyperthyroidism. CDR3 coding DNA: TGTGCCAGCACCCCGTTGAACACTGAAGCTTTCTTT. This gives the protein CASTPLNTEAFF.